The next 10 T cell receptor beta chains were all read from a single sample in a study of PD-1 blockade in mismatch repair-deficient tumors. Method: immunoSEQ multiplex PCR; TCRdb's copy keeps in-frame clones and lacks some. The profile shows approximately 37,000 clones, about 85% of them singletons. The specimen was peripheral blood, collected around 76 weeks after starting pembrolizumab. The receptor set was obtained from an adult with mismatch repair-deficient cancer.

This chain links TRBV6-6 with TRBJ1-5; 10 bases match TRBD1. CDR1 is MNHNY, CDR2 SVGAGI, per germline (reference sequence). V lost 7 bases to trimming and J lost 7 bases; unmatched junction nucleotides: 10. The CDR3 covers 15 residues. The CDR3 is CASTQTGGALQPQHF. As DNA, the CDR3 is TGTGCCAGCACCCAGACAGGGGGCGCCCTGCAGCCCCAGCATTTT.

V usage is TRBV28 and J usage is TRBJ2-7, with D possibly being TRBD2 (5 bases). With 7 bases removed from V and 0 bases from J, the gap between germline ends came to 10 bases. The CDR3 is made up of 13 amino acids. Germline V gene data show CDR1 as MDHEN and CDR2 as SYDVKM. CDR3 bases: TGTGCCAGCAAGAGGGTTGGCTCCTACGAGCAGTACTTC. Encoded protein: CASKRVGSYEQYF.

The rearrangement joins TRBV2 to TRBJ1-4; 7 nucleotides line up with TRBD1. The germline gives CDR1 SNHLY, CDR2 FYNNEI. CDR3 size: 15 residues. The ends lost 4 bases at V and 7 bases at J; junction bases unmatched: 9. The CDR3 region has the DNA TGTGCCAGCAGTGGAGCTGGGACAGCAGGTGAAAAACTGTTTTTT. It is translated as CASSGAGTAGEKLFF.

This rearrangement joins TRBV30 to TRBJ1-1, with D possibly TRBD1 on 6 matching bases. The length of the CDR3 is 11 residues. CDR1 and CDR2 (germline): GTSNPN, SVGIG (reference sequence). Trimming stripped 5 bases from V and 6 bases from J, with 10 bases between. CDR3 protein: CAWAGQAEAFF. The CDR3 coding sequence is TGTGCCTGGGCGGGACAAGCTGAAGCTTTCTTT.

This clone was picked up a small number of times. The J gene is TRBJ1-2, the V gene TRBV28, with TRBD1 matching 8 bases. The germline V gene has CDR1 MDHEN and CDR2 SYDVKM. Germline trimming cut 6 bases from V and 9 bases from J; bases unmatched to any gene: 12. This CDR3 has 14 residues. CDR3 sequence reads: CASSRGQESVRYTF. DNA of the CDR3: TGTGCCAGCAGCCGGGGACAGGAGTCGGTTCGCTACACCTTC.

The V and J genes are TRBV27 and TRBJ2-3; D gene ambiguous. Trimming removed 5 bases at V and 6 bases at J, with 12 bases between. Germline lookup yields CDR1 MNHEY and CDR2 SMNVEV (reference sequence). The CDR3 contains 13 residues. CDR3 DNA: TGTGCCAGCAGTCCTGATGCTTCCGATACGCAGTATTTT. It is translated as CASSPDASDTQYF.

V and J are TRBV14 and TRBJ2-5; no definite D call. CDR3 length: 14 residues. Trimming removed 1 base at V and 1 base at J, with 7 bases between. CDR1 and CDR2 from the germline V gene are SGHDN and FVKESK. In DNA, the CDR3 is TGTGCCAGCAGCCAAGGTTTTAGCCAAGAGACCCAGTACTTC. Translated: CASSQGFSQETQYF.

This clone was detected only once. The chain joins TRBV5-1 to TRBJ1-1, with D perhaps matching TRBD1 (6 bases). Germline V gene sequence: CDR1 SGHRS, CDR2 YFSETQ. Trimming cost V 5 bases and J 1 base, with 15 bases left between them. There are 15 residues in the CDR3. The CDR3 reads CASSRFSDRNTEAFF. CDR3 sequence (DNA): TGCGCCAGCAGTCGTTTTTCGGACAGGAACACTGAAGCTTTCTTT.

The rearrangement uses TRBV11-2 and TRBJ2-1; TRBD1 agrees at 10 bases. CDR1 SGHAT and CDR2 FQNNGV come from the germline V gene. Trimming cost V 4 bases and J 7 bases; bases outside gene matches: 13. The CDR3 totals 17 residues. The CDR3 loop reads CASSSSDGQGDWNEQFF. The DNA for the CDR3 is TGTGCCAGCAGCTCCAGCGACGGACAGGGGGATTGGAATGAGCAGTTCTTC.

The rearrangement joins TRBV5-1 to TRBJ2-1; 7 nucleotides align to TRBD2. There are 16 residues in the CDR3. CDR1 is SGHRS and CDR2 is YFSETQ in the germline V gene. Trimming at V came to 0 bases and at J to 0 bases, leaving 3 bases not matched to a gene. Here the CDR3 reads CASSLAGTTSYNEQFF. DNA for the CDR3: TGCGCCAGCAGCTTGGCCGGGACTACCTCCTACAATGAGCAGTTCTTC.